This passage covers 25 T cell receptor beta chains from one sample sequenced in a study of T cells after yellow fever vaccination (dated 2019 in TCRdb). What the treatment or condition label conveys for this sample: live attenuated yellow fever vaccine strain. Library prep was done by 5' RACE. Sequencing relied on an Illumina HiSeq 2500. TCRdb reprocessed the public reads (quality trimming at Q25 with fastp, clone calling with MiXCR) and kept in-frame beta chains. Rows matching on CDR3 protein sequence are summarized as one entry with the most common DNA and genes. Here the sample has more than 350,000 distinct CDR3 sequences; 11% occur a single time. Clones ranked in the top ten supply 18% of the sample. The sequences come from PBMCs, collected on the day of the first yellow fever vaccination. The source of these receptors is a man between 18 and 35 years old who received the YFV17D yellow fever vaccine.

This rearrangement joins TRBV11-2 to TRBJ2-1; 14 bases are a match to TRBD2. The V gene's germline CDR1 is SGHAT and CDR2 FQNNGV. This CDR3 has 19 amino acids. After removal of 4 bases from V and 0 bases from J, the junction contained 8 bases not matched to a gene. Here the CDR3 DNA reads TGTGCCAGCAGCTCGGGGACTAGCGGGAGCCGAAGCTCCTACAATGAGCAGTTCTTC. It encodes CASSSGTSGSRSSYNEQFF.

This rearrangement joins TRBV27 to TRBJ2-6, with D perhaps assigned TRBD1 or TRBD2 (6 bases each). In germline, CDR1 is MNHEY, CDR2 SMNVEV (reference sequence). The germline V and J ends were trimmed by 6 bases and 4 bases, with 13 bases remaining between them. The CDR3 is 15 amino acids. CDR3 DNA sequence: TGTGCCAGCAGCCTAAGGGGGGACGGGGCCAACGTCCTGACTTTC. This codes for CASSLRGDGANVLTF. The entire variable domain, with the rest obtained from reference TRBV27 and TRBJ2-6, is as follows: EAQVTQNPRYLITVTGKKLTVTCSQNMNHEYMSWYRQDPGLGLRQIYYSMNVEVTDKGDVPEGYKVSRKEKRNFPLILESPSPNQTSLYFCASSLRGDGANVLTFGAGSRLTVL.

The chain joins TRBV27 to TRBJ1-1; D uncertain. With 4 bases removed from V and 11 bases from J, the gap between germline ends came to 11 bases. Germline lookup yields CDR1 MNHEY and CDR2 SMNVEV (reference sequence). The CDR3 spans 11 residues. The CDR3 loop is CASSSENSAFF. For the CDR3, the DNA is TGTGCCAGCAGTTCCGAGAACAGCGCTTTCTTT.

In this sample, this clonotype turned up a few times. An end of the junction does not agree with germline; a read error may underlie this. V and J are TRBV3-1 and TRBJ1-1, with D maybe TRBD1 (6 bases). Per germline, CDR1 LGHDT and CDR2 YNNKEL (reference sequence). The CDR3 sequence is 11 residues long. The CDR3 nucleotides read TGTGCCAGCAGCCGAACAGGGCGCTTTTACTTT. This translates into CASSRTGRFYF.

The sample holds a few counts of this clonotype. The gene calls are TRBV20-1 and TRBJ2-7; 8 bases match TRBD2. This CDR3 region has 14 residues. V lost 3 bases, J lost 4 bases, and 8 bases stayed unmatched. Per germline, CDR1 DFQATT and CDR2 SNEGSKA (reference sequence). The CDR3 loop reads CSASFGGGIYEQYF. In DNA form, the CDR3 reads TGCAGTGCTAGTTTCGGGGGGGGAATTTACGAGCAGTACTTC.

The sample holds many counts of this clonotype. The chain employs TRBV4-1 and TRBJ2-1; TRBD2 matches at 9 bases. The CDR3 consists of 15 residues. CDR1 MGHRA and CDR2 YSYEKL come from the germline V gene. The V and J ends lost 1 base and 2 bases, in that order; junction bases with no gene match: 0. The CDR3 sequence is CASSQGLAAYNEQFF. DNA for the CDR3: TGCGCCAGCAGCCAAGGACTAGCGGCCTACAATGAGCAGTTCTTC.

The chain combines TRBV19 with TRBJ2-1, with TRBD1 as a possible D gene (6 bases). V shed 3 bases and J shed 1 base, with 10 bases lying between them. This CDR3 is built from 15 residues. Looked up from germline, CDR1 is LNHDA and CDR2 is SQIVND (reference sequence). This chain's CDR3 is CASSMTGASYNEQFF. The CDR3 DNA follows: TGTGCCAGTAGTATGACAGGAGCTTCCTACAATGAGCAGTTCTTC. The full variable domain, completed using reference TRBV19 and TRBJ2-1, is DGGITQSPKYLFRKEGQNVTLSCEQNLNHDAMYWYRQDPGQGLRLIYYSQIVNDFQKGDIAEGYSVSREKKESFPLTVTSAQKNPTAFYLCASSMTGASYNEQFFGPGTRLTVL.

This CDR3 is CASSFSPTTYEQYV. The CDR3 DNA sequence: TGTGCCAGCAGCTTCAGTCCGACTACCTACGAGCAGTACGTC. The chain joins TRBV7-2 to TRBJ2-7, with a possible D match to TRBD2 (5 bases). The CDR3 contains 14 residues. The ends were cut back, 3 bases at V and 2 bases at J, with 11 bases in the middle. Germline V lookup: CDR1 SGHTA, CDR2 FQGNSA.

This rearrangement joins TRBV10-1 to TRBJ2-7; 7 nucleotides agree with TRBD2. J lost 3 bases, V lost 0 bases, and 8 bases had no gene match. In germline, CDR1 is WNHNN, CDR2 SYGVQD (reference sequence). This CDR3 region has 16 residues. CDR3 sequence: CASSESGEAGRYEQYF. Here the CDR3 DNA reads TGCGCCAGCAGTGAGTCGGGGGAAGCGGGACGCTACGAGCAGTACTTC.

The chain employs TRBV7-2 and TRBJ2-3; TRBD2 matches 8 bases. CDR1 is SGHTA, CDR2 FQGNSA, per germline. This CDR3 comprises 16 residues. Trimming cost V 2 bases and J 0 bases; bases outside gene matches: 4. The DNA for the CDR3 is TGTGCCAGCAGCTTATTACGGGGGGGTAGCACAGATACGCAGTATTTT. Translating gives CASSLLRGGSTDTQYF.

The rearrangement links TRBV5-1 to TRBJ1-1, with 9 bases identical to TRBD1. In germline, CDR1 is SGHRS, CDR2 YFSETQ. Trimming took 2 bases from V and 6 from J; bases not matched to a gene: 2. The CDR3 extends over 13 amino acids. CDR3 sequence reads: CASSLTGGPEAFF. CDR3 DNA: TGCGCCAGCAGCTTAACAGGGGGCCCTGAAGCTTTCTTT.

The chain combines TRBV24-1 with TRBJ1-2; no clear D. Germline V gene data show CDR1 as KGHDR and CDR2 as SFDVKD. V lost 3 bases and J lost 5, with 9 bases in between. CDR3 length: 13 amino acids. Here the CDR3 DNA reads TGTGCCACCAGTGATGCCCCCTGGTATGGCTACACCTTC. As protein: CATSDAPWYGYTF.

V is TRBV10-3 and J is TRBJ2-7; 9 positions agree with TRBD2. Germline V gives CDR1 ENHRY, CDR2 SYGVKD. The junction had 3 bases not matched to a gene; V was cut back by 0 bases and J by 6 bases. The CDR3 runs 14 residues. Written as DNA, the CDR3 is TGTGCCATCAGTGAGTCTTATAGCGGGGGCGAGCAGTACTTC. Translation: CAISESYSGGEQYF.

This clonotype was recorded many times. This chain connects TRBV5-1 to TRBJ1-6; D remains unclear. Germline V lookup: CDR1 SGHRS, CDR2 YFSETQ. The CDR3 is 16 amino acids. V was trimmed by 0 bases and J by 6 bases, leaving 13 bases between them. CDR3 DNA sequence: TGCGCCAGCAGCTTGGGGGGAAAACCCCCTAATTCACCCCTCCACTTT. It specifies CASSLGGKPPNSPLHF.

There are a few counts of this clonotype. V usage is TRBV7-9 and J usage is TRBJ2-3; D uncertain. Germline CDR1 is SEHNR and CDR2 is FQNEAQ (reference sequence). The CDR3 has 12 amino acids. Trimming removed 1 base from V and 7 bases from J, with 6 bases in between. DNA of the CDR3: TGTGCCAGCAGCTTAGAGTCGTATACGCAGTATTTT. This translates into CASSLESYTQYF.

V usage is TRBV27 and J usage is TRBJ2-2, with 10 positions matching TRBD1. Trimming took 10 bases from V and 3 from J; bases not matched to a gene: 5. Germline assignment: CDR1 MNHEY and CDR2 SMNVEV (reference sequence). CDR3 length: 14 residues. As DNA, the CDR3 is TGTGCCACCCAGACAGGGGGCTACACCGGGGAGCTGTTTTTT. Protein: CATQTGGYTGELFF.

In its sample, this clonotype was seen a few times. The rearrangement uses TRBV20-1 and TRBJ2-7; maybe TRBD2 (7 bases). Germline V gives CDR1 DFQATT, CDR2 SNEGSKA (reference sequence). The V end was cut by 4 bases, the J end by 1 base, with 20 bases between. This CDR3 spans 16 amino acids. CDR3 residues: CSAIGSGGTLSYEQYF. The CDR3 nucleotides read TGCAGTGCTATCGGGTCGGGGGGCACGTTATCCTACGAGCAGTACTTC.

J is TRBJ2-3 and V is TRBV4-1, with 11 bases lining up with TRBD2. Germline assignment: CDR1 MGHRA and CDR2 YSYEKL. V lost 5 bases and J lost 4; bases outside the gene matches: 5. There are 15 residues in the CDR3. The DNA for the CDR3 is TGCGCCAGCAGCGTGACTAGCGGGGAGGCAGATACGCAGTATTTT. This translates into CASSVTSGEADTQYF.

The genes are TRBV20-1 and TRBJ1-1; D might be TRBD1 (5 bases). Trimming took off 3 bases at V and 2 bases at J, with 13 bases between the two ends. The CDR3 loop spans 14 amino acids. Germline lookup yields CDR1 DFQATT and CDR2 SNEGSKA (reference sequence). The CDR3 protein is CSARWQGGNTEAFF. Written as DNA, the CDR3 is TGCAGTGCTAGGTGGCAGGGAGGAAACACTGAAGCTTTCTTT.

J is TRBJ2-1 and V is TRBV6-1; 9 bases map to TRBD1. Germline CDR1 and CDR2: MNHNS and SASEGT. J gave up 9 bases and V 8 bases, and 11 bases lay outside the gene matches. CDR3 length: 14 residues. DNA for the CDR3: TGTGCCAGCGCCCGGGACAGGGTGATCGGTGAGCAGTTCTTC. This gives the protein CASARDRVIGEQFF.

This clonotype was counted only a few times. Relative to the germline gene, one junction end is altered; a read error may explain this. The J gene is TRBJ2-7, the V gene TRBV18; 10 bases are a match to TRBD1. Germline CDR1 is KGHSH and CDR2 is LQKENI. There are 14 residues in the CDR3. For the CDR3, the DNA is TGTGCCAGCTCACAGGGACAGGGGAAGGGGAAGCAATACTTC. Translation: CASSQGQGKGKQYF.

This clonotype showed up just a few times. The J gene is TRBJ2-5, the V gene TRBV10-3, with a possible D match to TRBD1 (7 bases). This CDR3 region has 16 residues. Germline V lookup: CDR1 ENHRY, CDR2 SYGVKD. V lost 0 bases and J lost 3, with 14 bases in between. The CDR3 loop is CAISESIGRGEETQYF. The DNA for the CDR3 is TGTGCCATCAGTGAGTCGATAGGCAGGGGGGAAGAGACCCAGTACTTC.

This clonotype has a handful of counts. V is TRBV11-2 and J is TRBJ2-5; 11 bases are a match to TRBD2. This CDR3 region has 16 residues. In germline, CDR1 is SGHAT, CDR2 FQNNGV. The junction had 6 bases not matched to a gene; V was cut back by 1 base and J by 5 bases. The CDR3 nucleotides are TGTGCCAGCAGCTTAGTAGCGGGGGGGCCGGGGGAGACCCAGTACTTC. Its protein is CASSLVAGGPGETQYF.

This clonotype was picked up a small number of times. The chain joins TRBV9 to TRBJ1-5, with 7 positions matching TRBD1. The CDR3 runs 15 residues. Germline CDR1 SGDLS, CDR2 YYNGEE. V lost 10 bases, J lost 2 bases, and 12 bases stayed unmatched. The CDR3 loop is CAGLRRGLRNQPQHF. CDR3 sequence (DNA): TGTGCCGGCCTGCGAAGGGGGCTGCGCAATCAGCCCCAGCATTTT.

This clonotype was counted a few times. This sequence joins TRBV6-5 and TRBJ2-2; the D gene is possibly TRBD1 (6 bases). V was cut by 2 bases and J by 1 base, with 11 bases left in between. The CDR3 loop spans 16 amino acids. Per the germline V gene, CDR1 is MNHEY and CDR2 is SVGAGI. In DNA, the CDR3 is TGTGCCAGCAGTTACCAACCGGGACAGAACACCGGGGAGCTGTTTTTT. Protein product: CASSYQPGQNTGELFF.